This T cell receptor (beta chain) derives from a study of T cell responses to AZD1222 COVID-19 vaccine. Generated by immunoSEQ multiplex PCR, the TCRdb table keeps only in-frame clones and is missing some. Of 110,000 or so clones listed, about 87% are singletons. As to this clone: Additional DNA sequences in this sample encode the identical CDR3.

This CDR3 is 13 amino acids long. The germline CDR1 and CDR2 sequences are MNHEY and SMNVEV (reference sequence). V lost 2 bases and J lost 4, with 8 bases in between. Material: peripheral blood, obtained 28 days after the second AZD1222 dose. The clonotype comes from an adult who received the AZD1222 COVID-19 vaccine. The chain combines TRBV27 with TRBJ1-1; tentatively, D is TRBD1 (5 bases). CDR3 coding DNA: TGTGCCAGCAGTTTAGGTAGGGGCACTGAAGCTTTCTTT. Its protein is CASSLGRGTEAFF.